The clone carrying this TCR beta chain was counted once. The antigen remains unidentified. Other DNA sequences from this sample encode an identical CDR3 as well. Germline V gives CDR1 SGHVS, CDR2 FQNEAQ. The CDR3 is made up of 15 amino acids. Trimming took off 1 base at V and 0 bases at J, with 7 bases between the two ends. This sample is part of a study of cytomegalovirus exposure and HLA in healthy donors. Looking at the study overall: HLA-typed donors were the source of 80 million to 90 million unique TCRs, which an early data release held. Study-level findings and limits: In an earlier analysis, about 87% or about 30%: the productive usage of most TCR beta V segments. In a later analysis, at a false discovery rate of 0.05, 15,000 to 20,000 TCR beta sequences were associated with HLA alleles.

Primers included in the PCR were 60 Vbeta and 13 Jbeta primers. Clones were sequenced by immunoSEQ multiplex PCR, and TCRdb holds only the in-frame ones, with some missing. This table holds around 170,000 clones, roughly 80% found once. The chain uses TRBV7-8 and TRBJ1-3; unclear D gene. Sequencing was done on a sample of PBMCs. The TCR comes from a man between 45 and 60 years old in good health and CMV-seronegative. The CDR3 spells CASSLGTSSGNTIYF. CDR3 bases: TGTGCCAGCAGCTTAGGCACTAGCTCTGGAAACACCATATATTTT.